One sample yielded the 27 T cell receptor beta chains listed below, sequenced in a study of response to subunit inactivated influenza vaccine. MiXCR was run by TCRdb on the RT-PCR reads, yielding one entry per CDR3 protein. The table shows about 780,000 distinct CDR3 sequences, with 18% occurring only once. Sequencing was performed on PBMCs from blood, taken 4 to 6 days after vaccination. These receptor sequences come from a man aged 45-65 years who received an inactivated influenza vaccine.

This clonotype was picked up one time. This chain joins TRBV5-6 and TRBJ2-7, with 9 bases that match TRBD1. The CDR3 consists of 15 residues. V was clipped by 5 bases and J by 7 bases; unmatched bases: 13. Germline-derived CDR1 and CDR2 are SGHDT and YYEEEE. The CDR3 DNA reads TGTGCCAGCAGGGGGAGGCCCGGGACAGGGCGGGAGCAGTACTTC. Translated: CASRGRPGTGREQYF.

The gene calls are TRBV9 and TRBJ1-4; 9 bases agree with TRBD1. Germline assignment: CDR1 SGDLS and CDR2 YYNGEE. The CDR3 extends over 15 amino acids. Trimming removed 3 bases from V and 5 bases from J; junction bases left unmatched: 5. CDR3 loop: CASSEDRGPNEKLFF. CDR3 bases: TGTGCCAGCAGCGAGGACAGGGGACCAAATGAAAAACTGTTTTTT.

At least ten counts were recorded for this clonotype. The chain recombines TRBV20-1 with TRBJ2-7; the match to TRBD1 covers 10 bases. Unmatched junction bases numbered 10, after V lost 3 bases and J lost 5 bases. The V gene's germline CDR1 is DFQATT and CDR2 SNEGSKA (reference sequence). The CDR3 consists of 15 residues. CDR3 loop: CSASLSWDRGHEQYF. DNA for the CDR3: TGCAGTGCTAGTTTGTCTTGGGACAGGGGTCACGAGCAGTACTTC.

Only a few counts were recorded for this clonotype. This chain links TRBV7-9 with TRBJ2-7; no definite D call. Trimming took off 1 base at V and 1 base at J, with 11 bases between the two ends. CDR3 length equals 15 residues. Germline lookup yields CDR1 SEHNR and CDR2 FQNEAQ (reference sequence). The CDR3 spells CASSLGWLASYEQYF. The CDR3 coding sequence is TGTGCCAGCAGCTTAGGTTGGTTAGCTTCCTACGAGCAGTACTTC.

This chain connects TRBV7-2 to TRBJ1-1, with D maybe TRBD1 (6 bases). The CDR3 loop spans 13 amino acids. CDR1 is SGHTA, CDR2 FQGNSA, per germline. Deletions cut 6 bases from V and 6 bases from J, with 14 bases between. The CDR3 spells CASRPLGGPEAFF. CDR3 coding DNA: TGTGCCAGCAGGCCGTTGGGGGGCCCTGAAGCTTTCTTT.

The DNA of the CDR3 is TGTGCCAGTACGGACAGGACCGAGCAGTACTTC. Translating gives CASTDRTEQYF. The genes are TRBV2 and TRBJ2-7; TRBD1 aligns across 7 bases. CDR1 and CDR2 (germline): SNHLY, FYNNEI. The CDR3 is 11 residues long. Germline trimming cut 9 bases from V and 6 bases from J; bases unmatched to any gene: 5.

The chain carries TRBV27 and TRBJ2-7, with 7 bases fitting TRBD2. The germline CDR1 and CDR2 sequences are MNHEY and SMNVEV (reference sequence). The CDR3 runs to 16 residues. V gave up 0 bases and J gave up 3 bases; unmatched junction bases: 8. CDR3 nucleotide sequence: TGTGCCAGCAGTTTATCGTGGGAGGGTCGAAGCTACGAGCAGTACTTC. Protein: CASSLSWEGRSYEQYF.

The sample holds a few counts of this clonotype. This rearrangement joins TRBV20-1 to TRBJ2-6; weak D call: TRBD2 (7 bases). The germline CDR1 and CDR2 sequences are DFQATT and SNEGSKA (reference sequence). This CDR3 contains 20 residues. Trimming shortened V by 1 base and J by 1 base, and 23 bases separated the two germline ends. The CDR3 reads CSARAGGPGQGPSGANVLTF. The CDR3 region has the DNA TGCAGTGCTAGAGCGGGAGGCCCGGGGCAGGGGCCTTCTGGGGCCAACGTCCTGACTTTC.

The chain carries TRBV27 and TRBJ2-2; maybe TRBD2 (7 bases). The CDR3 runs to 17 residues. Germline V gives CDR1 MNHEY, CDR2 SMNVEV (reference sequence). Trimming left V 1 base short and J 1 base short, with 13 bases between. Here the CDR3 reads CASSLWGGLGNTGELFF. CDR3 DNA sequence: TGTGCCAGCAGTTTATGGGGGGGGCTGGGGAACACCGGGGAGCTGTTTTTT.

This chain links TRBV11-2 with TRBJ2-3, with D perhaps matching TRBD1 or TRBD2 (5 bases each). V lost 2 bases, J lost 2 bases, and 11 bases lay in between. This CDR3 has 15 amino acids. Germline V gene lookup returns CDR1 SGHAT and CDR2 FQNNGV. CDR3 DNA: TGTGCCAGCAGCTTACTCGGGACGGACACAGATACGCAGTATTTT. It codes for CASSLLGTDTDTQYF. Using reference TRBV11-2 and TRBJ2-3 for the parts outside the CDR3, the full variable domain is EAGVAQSPRYKIIEKRQSVAFWCNPISGHATLYWYQQILGQGPKLLIQFQNNGVVDDSQLPKDRFSAERLKGVDSTLKIQPAKLEDSAVYLCASSLLGTDTDTQYFGPGTRLTVL.

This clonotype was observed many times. DNA for the CDR3: TGCAGTGCCGTAGCGGAGGGATCCTACAATGAGCAGTTCTTC. It translates to CSAVAEGSYNEQFF. V gene TRBV20-1 combines with J gene TRBJ2-1; D might be TRBD2 (6 bases). Trimming took 6 bases from V and 1 from J, leaving 13 bases between them. Germline lookup yields CDR1 DFQATT and CDR2 SNEGSKA (reference sequence). The CDR3 spans 14 residues.

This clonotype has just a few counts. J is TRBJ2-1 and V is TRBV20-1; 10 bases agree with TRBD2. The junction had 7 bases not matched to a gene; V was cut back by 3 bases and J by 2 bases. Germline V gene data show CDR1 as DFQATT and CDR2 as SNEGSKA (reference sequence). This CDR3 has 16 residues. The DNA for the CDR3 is TGCAGTGCTAGGGCCTTAGCGGGAGGCACCTACAATGAGCAGTTCTTC. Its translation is CSARALAGGTYNEQFF.

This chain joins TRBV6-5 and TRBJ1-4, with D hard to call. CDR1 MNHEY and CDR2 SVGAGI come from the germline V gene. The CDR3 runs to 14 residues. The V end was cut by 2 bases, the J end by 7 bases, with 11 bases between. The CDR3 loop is CASSYRASGEKLFF. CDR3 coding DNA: TGTGCCAGCAGTTACAGGGCATCTGGTGAAAAACTGTTTTTT.

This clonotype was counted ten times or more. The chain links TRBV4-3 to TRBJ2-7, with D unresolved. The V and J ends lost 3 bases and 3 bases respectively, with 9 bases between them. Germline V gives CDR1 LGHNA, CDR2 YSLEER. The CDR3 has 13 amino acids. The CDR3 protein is CASSQILDYEQYF. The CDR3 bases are TGCGCCAGCAGCCAGATTCTTGACTACGAGCAGTACTTC.

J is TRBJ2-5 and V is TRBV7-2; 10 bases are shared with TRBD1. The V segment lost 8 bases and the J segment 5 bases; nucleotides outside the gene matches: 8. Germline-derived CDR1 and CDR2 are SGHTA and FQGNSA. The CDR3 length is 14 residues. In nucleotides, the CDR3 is TGTGCCAGCGGGCGGGACAGGGGTTTTGAGACCCAGTACTTC. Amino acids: CASGRDRGFETQYF. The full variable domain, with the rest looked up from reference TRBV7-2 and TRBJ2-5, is GAGVSQSPSNKVTEKGKDVELRCDPISGHTALYWYRQSLGQGLEFLIYFQGNSAPDKSGLPSDRFSAERTGGSVSTLTIQRTQQEDSAVYLCASGRDRGFETQYFGPGTRLLVL.

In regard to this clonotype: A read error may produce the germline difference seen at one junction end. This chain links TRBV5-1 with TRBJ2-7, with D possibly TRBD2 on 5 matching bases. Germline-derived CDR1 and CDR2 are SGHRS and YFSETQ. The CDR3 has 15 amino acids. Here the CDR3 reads CASSLGDYQDYGQYF. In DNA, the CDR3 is TGCGCCAGCAGCTTGGGTGACTACCAAGACTACGGGCAGTACTTC.

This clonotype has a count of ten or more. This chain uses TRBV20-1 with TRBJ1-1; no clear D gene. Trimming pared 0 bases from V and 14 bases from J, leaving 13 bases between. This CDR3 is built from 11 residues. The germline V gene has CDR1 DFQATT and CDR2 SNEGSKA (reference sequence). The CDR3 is CSARDPVGVFF. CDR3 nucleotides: TGCAGTGCTAGAGATCCGGTGGGTGTCTTCTTT.

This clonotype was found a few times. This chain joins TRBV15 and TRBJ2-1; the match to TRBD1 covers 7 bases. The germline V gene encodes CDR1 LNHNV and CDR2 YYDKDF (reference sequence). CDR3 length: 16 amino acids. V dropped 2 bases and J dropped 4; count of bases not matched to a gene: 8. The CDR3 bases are TGTGCCACCAGCAGACTCCGGGACAGTGCATACAATGAGCAGTTCTTC. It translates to CATSRLRDSAYNEQFF.

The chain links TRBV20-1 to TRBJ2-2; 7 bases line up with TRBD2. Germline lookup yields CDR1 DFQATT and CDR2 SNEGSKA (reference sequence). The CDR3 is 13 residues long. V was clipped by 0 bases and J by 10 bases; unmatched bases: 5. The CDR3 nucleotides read TGCAGTGCTAGAGAGGGGACTACTATGGAGCTGTTTTTT. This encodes CSAREGTTMELFF.

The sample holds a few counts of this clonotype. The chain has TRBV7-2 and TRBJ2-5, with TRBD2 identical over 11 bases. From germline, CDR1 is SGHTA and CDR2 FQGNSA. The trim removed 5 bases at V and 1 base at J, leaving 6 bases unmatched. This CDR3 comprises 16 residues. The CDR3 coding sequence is TGTGCCAGCAGCGGAGCCGGGACTAGCGGCCAAGAGACCCAGTACTTC. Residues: CASSGAGTSGQETQYF.

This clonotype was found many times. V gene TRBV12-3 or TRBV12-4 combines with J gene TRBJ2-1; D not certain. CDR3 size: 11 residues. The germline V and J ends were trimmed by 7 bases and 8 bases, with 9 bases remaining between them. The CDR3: CASTEIYEQFF. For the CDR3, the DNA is TGTGCCAGCACCGAGATTTATGAGCAGTTCTTC.

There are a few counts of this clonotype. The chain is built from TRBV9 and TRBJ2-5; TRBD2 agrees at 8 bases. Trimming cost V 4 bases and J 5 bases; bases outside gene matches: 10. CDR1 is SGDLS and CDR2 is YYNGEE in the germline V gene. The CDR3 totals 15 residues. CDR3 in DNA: TGTGCCAGCAGCCTCAGCGGGGGCGACGGGGAGACCCAGTACTTC. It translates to CASSLSGGDGETQYF.

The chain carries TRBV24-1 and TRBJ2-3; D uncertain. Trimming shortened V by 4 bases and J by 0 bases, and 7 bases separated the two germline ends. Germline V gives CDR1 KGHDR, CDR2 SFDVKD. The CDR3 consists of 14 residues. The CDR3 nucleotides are TGTGCCACCAGTGAACCACATAGCACAGATACGCAGTATTTT. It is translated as CATSEPHSTDTQYF.

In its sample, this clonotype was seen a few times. The CDR3: CSVDPYNEQFF. The DNA of the CDR3 is TGCAGCGTTGACCCCTACAATGAGCAGTTCTTC. This sequence joins TRBV29-1 and TRBJ2-1, with no clear D. The germline V and J ends were trimmed by 3 bases and 2 bases, with 2 bases remaining between them. CDR3 length: 11 residues. The germline V gene encodes CDR1 SQVTM and CDR2 ANQGSEA.

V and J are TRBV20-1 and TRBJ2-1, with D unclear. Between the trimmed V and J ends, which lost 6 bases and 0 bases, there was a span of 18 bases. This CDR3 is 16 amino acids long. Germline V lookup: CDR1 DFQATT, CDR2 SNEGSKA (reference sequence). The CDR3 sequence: CSAPSESLSSYNEQFF. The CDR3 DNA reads TGCAGTGCGCCTTCAGAAAGTTTAAGCTCCTACAATGAGCAGTTCTTC.

The DNA for the CDR3 is TGTGCCAGCCGCTTCAATAAAGAAAAACTGTTTTTT. It codes for CASRFNKEKLFF. The chain uses TRBV25-1 and TRBJ1-4; D call uncertain. The V end lost 8 bases, the J end lost 8 bases, and 12 bases lay between the germline ends. CDR1 is MGHDK, CDR2 SYGVNS, per germline. This CDR3 is 12 amino acids long. Looking up the rest from reference TRBV25-1 and TRBJ1-4 gives the full variable domain: EADIYQTPRYLVIGTGKKITLECSQTMGHDKMYWYQQDPGMELHLIHYSYGVNSTEKGDLSSESTVSRIRTEHFPLTLESARPSHTSQYLCASRFNKEKLFFGSGTQLSVL.

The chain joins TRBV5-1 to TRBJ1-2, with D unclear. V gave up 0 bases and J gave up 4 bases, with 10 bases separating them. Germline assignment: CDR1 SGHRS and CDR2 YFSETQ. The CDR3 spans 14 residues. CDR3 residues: CASSLAGNGYGYTF. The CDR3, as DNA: TGCGCCAGCAGCTTGGCGGGAAATGGCTATGGCTACACCTTC.